The 17 T cell receptor beta chains given below trace back to one sample, sequenced in a study of human T cells and chemical hapten exposure. TCRdb itself ran the RACE reads through MiXCR, one entry per CDR3 protein. The profile shows around 150,000 distinct CDR3 sequences, roughly a quarter of them singletons. Specified time point: patch test 3, about 24 weeks after DPC sensitization. This sample's treatment: therapeutic diphenylcyclopropenone sensitization with weekly scalp DPC. The material was whole blood, obtained in connection with sensitization to the hapten diphenylcyclopropenone (DPC). The receptors stem from a woman aged 18-35 years with alopecia areata. Some clones in this sample may be carry-over from other donors' samples.

The table lists this clonotype with a few counts. The chain recombines TRBV5-1 with TRBJ2-3, with unresolved D. The CDR3 spans 14 residues. Trimming removed 0 bases at V and 1 base at J, with 6 bases between. CDR1 is SGHRS and CDR2 is YFSETQ in the germline V gene. CDR3 in amino acids: CASSLGTGTDTQYF. DNA for the CDR3: TGCGCCAGCAGCTTGGGGACCGGCACAGATACGCAGTATTTT.

This clonotype was counted a few times. The V and J genes are TRBV4-3 and TRBJ1-5; a weak D match, TRBD1 (6 bases). In germline, CDR1 is LGHNA, CDR2 YSLEER. The CDR3 sequence is 15 residues long. V shed 0 bases and J shed 11 bases, with 17 bases lying between them. CDR3 loop: CASSQDFGGPGAQHF. The CDR3 DNA reads TGCGCCAGCAGCCAAGATTTCGGGGGGCCAGGGGCCCAGCATTTT.

This clonotype was picked up a small number of times. The chain links TRBV19 to TRBJ2-7; 7 nucleotides match TRBD1. Germline V lookup: CDR1 LNHDA, CDR2 SQIVND (reference sequence). J gave up 0 bases and V 4 bases, and 6 bases lay outside the gene matches. The CDR3 is 15 residues long. This CDR3 reads CASSSQGTVSYEQYF. The CDR3 DNA reads TGTGCCAGTAGTAGCCAAGGGACAGTCTCCTACGAGCAGTACTTC.

This chain joins TRBV20-1 and TRBJ2-7, with D possibly being TRBD1 (7 bases). Germline V gene data show CDR1 as DFQATT and CDR2 as SNEGSKA (reference sequence). The CDR3 is 14 amino acids. V lost 5 bases to trimming and J lost 3 bases, with 17 bases between them. The CDR3 here is CSASGGLLIYEQYF. The CDR3 region has the DNA TGCAGTGCTTCAGGGGGACTGTTGATCTACGAGCAGTACTTC.

This chain joins TRBV6-6 and TRBJ2-5; D might be TRBD1 (6 bases). With 1 base removed from V and 1 base from J, the gap between germline ends came to 10 bases. The CDR3 is made up of 15 amino acids. Germline V gene lookup returns CDR1 MNHNY and CDR2 SVGAGI (reference sequence). The CDR3 spells CASSYYGTLQETQYF. The CDR3 region has the DNA TGTGCCAGCAGTTACTACGGGACACTCCAAGAGACCCAGTACTTC.

The chain combines TRBV7-9 with TRBJ2-6; no clear D. Trimming shortened V by 4 bases and J by 0 bases, and 13 bases separated the two germline ends. The V gene's germline CDR1 is SEHNR and CDR2 FQNEAQ (reference sequence). The length of the CDR3 is 17 residues. The CDR3 sequence: CASSSPGLSSGANVLTF. The CDR3, as DNA: TGTGCCAGCAGCTCTCCGGGTCTCTCCTCTGGGGCCAACGTCCTGACTTTC.

This clonotype was counted between two and nine times. The V call is TRBV11-2, the J call TRBJ2-3; the D gene is possibly TRBD1 (6 bases). Trimming took 4 bases from V and 1 from J, leaving 15 bases between them. The germline V gene has CDR1 SGHAT and CDR2 FQNNGV. CDR3 length: 16 amino acids. Here the CDR3 DNA reads TGTGCCAGCAGCTCCATCAGGGGATGGGGCACAGATACGCAGTATTTT. Its protein is CASSSIRGWGTDTQYF.

The chain joins TRBV20-1 to TRBJ1-4; 8 nucleotides agree with TRBD1. CDR3 length: 13 amino acids. Germline values: CDR1 DFQATT, CDR2 SNEGSKA (reference sequence). The J segment lost 4 bases and the V segment lost 6 bases, leaving 4 bases of the junction unmatched. The CDR3 region is CSAQTGVNEKLFF. The CDR3 DNA is TGCAGTGCCCAGACAGGGGTTAATGAAAAACTGTTTTTT.

The rearrangement uses TRBV4-2 and TRBJ2-7; 8 bases match TRBD2. This CDR3 comprises 15 residues. Germline V CDR1 and CDR2: LGHNA, YNFKEQ. With 0 bases clipped from V and 2 bases from J, the junction kept 3 bases outside the gene matches. CDR3 DNA sequence: TGTGCCAGCAGCCAAGATCAGCGGGGGCCCTACGAGCAGTACTTC. Protein sequence: CASSQDQRGPYEQYF.

The rearrangement links TRBV12-5 to TRBJ1-5; D is possibly TRBD1 (6 bases). Deletions cut 6 bases from V and 2 bases from J, with 14 bases between. Germline V gene data show CDR1 as LGHNT and CDR2 as FRNRAP. The CDR3 has 15 residues. The CDR3 DNA reads TGTGCTAGTGGAAAGGGACATCCCGGCAATCAGCCCCAGCATTTT. This encodes CASGKGHPGNQPQHF.

The chain uses TRBV15 and TRBJ1-5; possible D gene TRBD1, 5 bases. The CDR3 length is 16 residues. CDR1 and CDR2 (germline): LNHNV, YYDKDF (reference sequence). Deletions cut 6 bases from V and 0 bases from J, with 15 bases between. The CDR3 spells CATSRDRKYSNQPQHF. The CDR3 DNA reads TGTGCCACCAGTCGGGACCGAAAATATAGCAATCAGCCCCAGCATTTT.

V and J are TRBV12-3 or TRBV12-4 and TRBJ1-5, with D perhaps TRBD1 (5 bases). The ends were cut back, 5 bases at V and 3 bases at J, with 20 bases in the middle. The CDR3 extends over 17 amino acids. The CDR3 here is CASSGSGTDEVNQPQHF. The CDR3 coding sequence is TGTGCCAGCAGTGGCTCCGGGACGGACGAGGTCAATCAGCCCCAGCATTTT.

The chain couples TRBV7-2 to TRBJ2-4, with 10 bases aligning to TRBD2. V was pared by 8 bases and J by 7 bases, with 20 bases of the junction left unmatched. Germline V gene sequence: CDR1 SGHTA, CDR2 FQGNSA. The CDR3 has 18 residues. The CDR3 DNA reads as TGTGCCAGCGGATCCTCTTGGGTAGCGGGAGGCCGGGGGAACATTCAGTACTTC. This sequence encodes CASGSSWVAGGRGNIQYF. Filled out from reference TRBV7-2 and TRBJ2-4, the complete variable domain reads GAGVSQSPSNKVTEKGKDVELRCDPISGHTALYWYRQSLGQGLEFLIYFQGNSAPDKSGLPSDRFSAERTGGSVSTLTIQRTQQEDSAVYLCASGSSWVAGGRGNIQYFGAGTRLSVL.

The chain is built from TRBV6-5 and TRBJ2-3; 8 bases align to TRBD1. Losses at the gene ends were 5 bases for V and 0 bases for J; bases not matched to a gene: 4. The CDR3 runs to 15 residues. Germline CDR1 MNHEY, CDR2 SVGAGI. The CDR3 region is CASSRTGGSTDTQYF. The CDR3 DNA reads TGTGCCAGCAGTCGAACAGGGGGTAGCACAGATACGCAGTATTTT.

The genes are TRBV29-1 and TRBJ2-7, with TRBD1 matching 11 bases. V lost 4 bases, J lost 3 bases, and 8 bases stayed unmatched. The germline gives CDR1 SQVTM, CDR2 ANQGSEA. The CDR3 covers 15 residues. CDR3 loop: CSVVGQGALGYEQYF. The CDR3 coding sequence is TGCAGCGTTGTTGGACAGGGGGCGCTTGGCTACGAGCAGTACTTC.

J is TRBJ2-1 and V is TRBV15; 12 bases are shared with TRBD2. Germline CDR1 reads LNHNV; CDR2 reads YYDKDF (reference sequence). The CDR3 runs to 16 residues. Trimming removed 1 base from V and 9 bases from J; junction bases left unmatched: 7. The CDR3 here is CATSRGQGLAGLEQFF. The CDR3 bases are TGTGCCACCAGCAGAGGTCAAGGACTAGCGGGACTTGAGCAGTTCTTC.

The gene calls are TRBV6-2 or TRBV6-3 and TRBJ1-1; no clear D. The germline V gene has CDR1 MNHEY and CDR2 SVGEGT. The germline V and J ends were trimmed by 8 bases and 3 bases, with 13 bases remaining between them. The CDR3 spans 13 residues. The CDR3 DNA reads as TGTGCCAGCTCCGTGGGGTTGTACACTGAAGCTTTCTTT. Translation: CASSVGLYTEAFF.